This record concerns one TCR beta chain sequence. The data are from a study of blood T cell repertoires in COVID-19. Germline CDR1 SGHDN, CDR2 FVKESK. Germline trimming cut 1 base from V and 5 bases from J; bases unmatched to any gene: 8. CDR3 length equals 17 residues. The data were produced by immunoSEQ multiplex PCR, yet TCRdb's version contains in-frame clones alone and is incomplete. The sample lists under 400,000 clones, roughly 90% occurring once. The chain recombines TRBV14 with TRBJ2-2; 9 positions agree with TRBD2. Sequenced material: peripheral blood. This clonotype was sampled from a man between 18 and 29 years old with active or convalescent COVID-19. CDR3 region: CASSQAPGLAPTGELFF. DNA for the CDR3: TGTGCCAGCAGCCAAGCTCCAGGACTAGCGCCGACCGGGGAGCTGTTTTTT.